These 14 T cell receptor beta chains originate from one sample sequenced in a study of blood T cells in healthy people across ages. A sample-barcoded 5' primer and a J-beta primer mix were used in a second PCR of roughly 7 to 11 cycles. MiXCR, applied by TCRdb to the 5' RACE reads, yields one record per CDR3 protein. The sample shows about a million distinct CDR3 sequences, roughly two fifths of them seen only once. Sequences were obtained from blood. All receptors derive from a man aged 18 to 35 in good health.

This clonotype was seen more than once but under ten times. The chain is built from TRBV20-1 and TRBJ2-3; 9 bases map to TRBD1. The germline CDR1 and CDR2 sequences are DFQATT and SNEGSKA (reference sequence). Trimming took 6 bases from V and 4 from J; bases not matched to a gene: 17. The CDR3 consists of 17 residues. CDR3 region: CSAQSSAGTGRADTQYF. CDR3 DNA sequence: TGCAGTGCACAGTCCTCTGCCGGGACAGGGCGCGCAGATACGCAGTATTTT.

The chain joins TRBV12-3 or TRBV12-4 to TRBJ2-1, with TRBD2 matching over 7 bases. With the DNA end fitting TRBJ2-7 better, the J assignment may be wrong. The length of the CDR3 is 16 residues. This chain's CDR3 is CASSRGSSGFYNEQYF. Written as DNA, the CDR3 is TGTGCCAGCAGCCGCGGCTCTAGCGGATTTTACAATGAGCAGTACTTC.

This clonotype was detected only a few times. The DNA of the CDR3 is TGCAGTGCTAGACTTCCCACAGGGGGCACCGGGGAGCTGTTTTTT. It yields the protein CSARLPTGGTGELFF. The chain combines TRBV20-1 with TRBJ2-2; 8 nucleotides line up with TRBD1. Trimming removed 2 bases from V and 4 bases from J; junction bases left unmatched: 6. CDR3 length equals 15 residues. Germline V CDR1 and CDR2: DFQATT, SNEGSKA (reference sequence).

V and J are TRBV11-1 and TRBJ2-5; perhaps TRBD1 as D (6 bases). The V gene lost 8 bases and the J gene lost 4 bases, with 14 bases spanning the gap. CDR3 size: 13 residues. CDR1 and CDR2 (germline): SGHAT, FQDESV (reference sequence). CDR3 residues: CASAFGGGETQYF. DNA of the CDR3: TGTGCCAGCGCCTTTGGGGGCGGAGAGACCCAGTACTTC.

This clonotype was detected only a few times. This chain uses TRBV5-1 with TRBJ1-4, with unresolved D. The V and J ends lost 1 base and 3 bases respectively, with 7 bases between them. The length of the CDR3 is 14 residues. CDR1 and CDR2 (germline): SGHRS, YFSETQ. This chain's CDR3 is CASSLSVPNEKLFF. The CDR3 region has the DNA TGCGCCAGCAGCTTGTCTGTCCCTAATGAAAAACTGTTTTTT.

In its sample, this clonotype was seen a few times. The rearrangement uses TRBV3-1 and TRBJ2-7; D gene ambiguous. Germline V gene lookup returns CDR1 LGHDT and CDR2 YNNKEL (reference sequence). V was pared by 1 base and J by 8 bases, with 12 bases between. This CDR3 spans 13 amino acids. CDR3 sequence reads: CASSQAGGPKQYF. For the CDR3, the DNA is TGTGCCAGCAGCCAAGCCGGTGGGCCTAAGCAGTACTTC.

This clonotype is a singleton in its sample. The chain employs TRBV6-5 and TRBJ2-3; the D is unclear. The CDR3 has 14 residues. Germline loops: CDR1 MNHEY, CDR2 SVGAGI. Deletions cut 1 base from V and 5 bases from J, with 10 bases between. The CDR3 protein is CASSYYGELDTQYF. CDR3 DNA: TGTGCCAGCAGTTACTACGGCGAACTAGATACGCAGTATTTT.

The CDR3 here is CASSQARKGETQYF. DNA for the CDR3: TGCGCCAGCAGCCAAGCGCGCAAAGGGGAGACCCAGTACTTC. The chain has TRBV4-3 and TRBJ2-5; D is unresolved. Germline V lookup: CDR1 LGHNA, CDR2 YSLEER. V was trimmed by 1 base and J by 5 bases, leaving 11 bases between them. CDR3 length equals 14 residues.

The chain's CDR3 is CASSPLRTGPTDTQYF. In DNA form, the CDR3 reads TGTGCCAGCAGCCCCCTACGGACAGGGCCCACAGATACGCAGTATTTT. V is TRBV16 and J is TRBJ2-3; 8 bases agree with TRBD1. V trimming: 4 bases; J trimming: 2 bases; junction bases outside the gene matches: 8. CDR1 and CDR2 (germline): KGHSY, FQNENV. The CDR3 covers 16 residues. Full variable domain (remainder filled in from reference TRBV16 and TRBJ2-3): GEEVAQTPKHLVRGEGQKAKLYCAPIKGHSYVFWYQQVLKNEFKFLISFQNENVFDETGMPKERFSAKCLPNSPCSLEIQATKLEDSAVYFCASSPLRTGPTDTQYFGPGTRLTVL.

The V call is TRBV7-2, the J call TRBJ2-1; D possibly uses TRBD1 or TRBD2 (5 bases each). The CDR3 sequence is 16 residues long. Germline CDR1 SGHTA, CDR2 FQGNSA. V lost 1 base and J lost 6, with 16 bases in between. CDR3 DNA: TGTGCCAGCAGCTTAGTTAGGGACCTTTTGGGCAATGAGCAGTTCTTC. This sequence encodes CASSLVRDLLGNEQFF.

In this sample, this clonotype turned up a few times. The CDR3 bases are TGCGCCAGCAGCCAAGTCGGAACCGGGAGCGGCACTGAAGCTTTCTTT. Translating gives CASSQVGTGSGTEAFF. This chain joins TRBV4-1 and TRBJ1-1; no clear D. The CDR3 runs to 16 residues. Germline CDR1 is MGHRA and CDR2 is YSYEKL. V lost 1 base and J 4 bases, leaving 16 bases between the germline ends.

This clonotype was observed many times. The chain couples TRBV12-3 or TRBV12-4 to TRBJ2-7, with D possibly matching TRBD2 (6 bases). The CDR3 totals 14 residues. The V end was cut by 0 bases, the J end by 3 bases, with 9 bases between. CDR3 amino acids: CASSLAGLYYEQYF. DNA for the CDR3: TGTGCCAGCAGTTTAGCGGGACTCTACTACGAGCAGTACTTC.

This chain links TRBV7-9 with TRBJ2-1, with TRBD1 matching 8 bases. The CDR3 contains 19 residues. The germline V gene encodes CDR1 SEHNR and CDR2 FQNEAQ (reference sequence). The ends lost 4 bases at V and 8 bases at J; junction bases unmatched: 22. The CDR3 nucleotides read TGTGCCAGCAGCTCGCTCCTAACGAGACTCAAGGACAGGGCCTATGAGCAGTTCTTC. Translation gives CASSSLLTRLKDRAYEQFF.

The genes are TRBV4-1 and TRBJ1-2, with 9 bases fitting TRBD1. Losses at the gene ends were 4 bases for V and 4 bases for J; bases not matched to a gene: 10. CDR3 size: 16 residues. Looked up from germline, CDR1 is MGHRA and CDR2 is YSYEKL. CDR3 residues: CASSLHRTGETYGYTF. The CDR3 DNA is TGCGCCAGCAGCCTGCACAGGACAGGGGAAACCTATGGCTACACCTTC.